This T cell receptor (beta chain) was retrieved from a study of blood T cell repertoires in COVID-19. Study-wide background: T cells, B-cell-depleted T cells, or PBMCs supplied cDNA or gDNA.

TCRdb's copy holds only in-frame clones and misses some; the assay was immunoSEQ multiplex PCR. The repertoire holds 200,000 to 250,000 clones, with just over 85% as singletons. Germline V gene sequence: CDR1 LGHDT, CDR2 YNNKEL (reference sequence). Trimming took 4 bases from V and 6 from J; bases not matched to a gene: 16. The CDR3 totals 17 residues. This sequence joins TRBV3-1 (or the pseudogene TRBV3-2) and TRBJ2-3; 7 bases align to TRBD2. Sequenced sample: peripheral blood. The receptor was isolated from a man aged 18 to 29 with active or convalescent COVID-19. CDR3 DNA: TGTGCCAGCAGCCCACCCCCCGGGCGGGAGTCATCTGATACGCAGTATTTT. Encoded protein: CASSPPPGRESSDTQYF.